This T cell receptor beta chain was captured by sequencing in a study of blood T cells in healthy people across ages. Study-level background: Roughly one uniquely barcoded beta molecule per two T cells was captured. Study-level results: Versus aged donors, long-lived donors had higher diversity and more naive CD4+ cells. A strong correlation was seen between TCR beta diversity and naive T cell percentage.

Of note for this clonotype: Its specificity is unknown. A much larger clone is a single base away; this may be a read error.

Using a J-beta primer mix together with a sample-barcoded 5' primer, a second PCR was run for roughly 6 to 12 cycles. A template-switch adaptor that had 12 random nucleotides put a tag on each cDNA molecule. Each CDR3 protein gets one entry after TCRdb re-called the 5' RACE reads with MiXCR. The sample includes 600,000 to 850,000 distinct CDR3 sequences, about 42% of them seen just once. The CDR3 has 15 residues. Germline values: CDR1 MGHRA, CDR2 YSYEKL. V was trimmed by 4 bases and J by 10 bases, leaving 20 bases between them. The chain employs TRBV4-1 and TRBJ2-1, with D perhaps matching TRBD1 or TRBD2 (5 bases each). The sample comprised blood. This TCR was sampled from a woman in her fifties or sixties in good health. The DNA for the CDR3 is TGCGCCAGCAGCCGGGACCCCAAGGTCACCTACGAGCAGTTCTTC. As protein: CASSRDPKVTYEQFF.